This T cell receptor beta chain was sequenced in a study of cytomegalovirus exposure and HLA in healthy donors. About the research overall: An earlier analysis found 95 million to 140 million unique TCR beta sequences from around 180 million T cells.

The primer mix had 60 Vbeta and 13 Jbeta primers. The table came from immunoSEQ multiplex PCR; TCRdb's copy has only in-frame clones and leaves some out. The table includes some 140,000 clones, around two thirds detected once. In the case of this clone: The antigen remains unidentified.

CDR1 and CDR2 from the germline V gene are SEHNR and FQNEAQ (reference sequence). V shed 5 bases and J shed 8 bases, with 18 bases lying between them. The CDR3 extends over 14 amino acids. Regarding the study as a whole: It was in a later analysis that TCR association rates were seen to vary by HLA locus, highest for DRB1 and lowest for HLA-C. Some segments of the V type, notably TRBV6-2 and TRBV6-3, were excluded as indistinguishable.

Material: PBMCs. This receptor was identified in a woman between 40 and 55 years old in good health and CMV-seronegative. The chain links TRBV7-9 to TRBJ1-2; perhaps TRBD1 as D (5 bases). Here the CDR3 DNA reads TGTGCCAGCAGCCGCAGGGAAGGGCTGGGAGGCTACACCTTC. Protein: CASSRREGLGGYTF.